These T cell receptor beta chains were read from a single sample in a study of T cells expressing NK-cell markers. For each CDR3 protein, TCRdb gives one entry from its re-call of the 5' RACE reads, without DNA. This sample's table reports around 260,000 distinct CDR3 sequences. Specimen: blood T cells: a sorted CD56 or NKG2C T cell subset, CD4+ or CD8+ T cells, or bulk PBMC T cells (not recorded which). Every receptor here comes from a woman aged 18 to 75 in good health. The CDR3 runs from the conserved cysteine through the conserved F or W.

J gene: TRBJ1-2; V gene: TRBV19; CDR3 protein: CASSPGQGARGYTF
J gene: TRBJ1-2; V gene: TRBV6-5; CDR3 protein: CASSYSDTGGYGYTF
J gene: TRBJ2-3; V gene: TRBV5-1; CDR3 protein: CASTPKHPDTQYF
J gene: TRBJ2-7; V gene: TRBV7-2; CDR3 protein: CASSPFYEQYF
J gene: TRBJ1-5; V gene: TRBV19; CDR3 protein: CASSIGGTGGYQPQHF
J gene: TRBJ2-1; V gene: TRBV7-3; CDR3 protein: CASSHEGAAREQFF
J gene: TRBJ2-2; V gene: TRBV12-3/TRBV12-4; CDR3 protein: CASSFNKGGWTGELFF
J gene: TRBJ1-5; V gene: TRBV4-3; CDR3 protein: CASSQDLHQPQHF
J gene: TRBJ2-3; V gene: TRBV9; CDR3 protein: CASSVMRHGDTQYF
J gene: TRBJ2-5; V gene: TRBV7-6; CDR3 protein: CASSLRQGRERETQYF
J gene: TRBJ1-4; V gene: TRBV11-2; CDR3 protein: CASSLRGLGEKLFF
J gene: TRBJ2-1; V gene: TRBV19; CDR3 protein: CASRRDGNSYNEQFF
J gene: TRBJ2-3; V gene: TRBV7-2; CDR3 protein: CASTRSGGALDTQYF
J gene: TRBJ2-5; V gene: TRBV7-7; CDR3 protein: CASSYGGSETQYF
J gene: TRBJ2-1; V gene: TRBV7-2; CDR3 protein: CASSLAGSSSYNEQFF
J gene: TRBJ2-1; V gene: TRBV7-2; CDR3 protein: CASSAQLAGRYNEQFF
J gene: TRBJ2-1; V gene: TRBV4-2; CDR3 protein: CASSQGVLESYNEQFF
J gene: TRBJ2-4; V gene: TRBV10-3; CDR3 protein: CAIGDRGHIQYF
J gene: TRBJ2-1; V gene: TRBV7-8; CDR3 protein: CASSSPGRGNEQFF
J gene: TRBJ2-5; V gene: TRBV29-1; CDR3 protein: CSVERMPGAQETQYF
J gene: TRBJ1-3; V gene: TRBV6-1; CDR3 protein: CASSVTGDGNTIYF
J gene: TRBJ2-1; V gene: TRBV29-1; CDR3 protein: CSSWGRNNEQFF
J gene: TRBJ2-7; V gene: TRBV20-1; CDR3 protein: CSAVHSGRATEQYF
J gene: TRBJ2-7; V gene: TRBV27; CDR3 protein: CASSSGTYEQYF
J gene: TRBJ2-1; V gene: TRBV11-2; CDR3 protein: CASSRGLSYNEQFF
J gene: TRBJ1-5; V gene: TRBV20-1; CDR3 protein: CSASLGAGQPQHF
J gene: TRBJ2-2; V gene: TRBV9; CDR3 protein: CASSVGSTGELFF
J gene: TRBJ2-7; V gene: TRBV28; CDR3 protein: CASSSSGAGIYEQYF
J gene: TRBJ1-5; V gene: TRBV12-3/TRBV12-4; CDR3 protein: CASSRFGGQNQPQHF
J gene: TRBJ1-3; V gene: TRBV12-3/TRBV12-4; CDR3 protein: CASSLDPPAIYF
J gene: TRBJ1-5; V gene: TRBV7-2; CDR3 protein: CASSLVDNQPQHF
J gene: TRBJ2-3; V gene: TRBV5-1; CDR3 protein: CASSYPSGGADTQYF
J gene: TRBJ1-3; V gene: TRBV4-3; CDR3 protein: CASSQLDRDGNTIYF
J gene: TRBJ2-1; V gene: TRBV6-2/TRBV6-3; CDR3 protein: CASSSSPGGNSYNEQFF
J gene: TRBJ2-1; V gene: TRBV7-3; CDR3 protein: CASSSTTGSQFF
J gene: TRBJ2-5; V gene: TRBV6-1; CDR3 protein: CASRPASGPWETQYF
J gene: TRBJ2-1; V gene: TRBV20-1; CDR3 protein: CSARDMGRLGEQFF
J gene: TRBJ2-5; V gene: TRBV27; CDR3 protein: CASKGLAGWDVETQYF
J gene: TRBJ1-1; V gene: TRBV10-3; CDR3 protein: CAISEPDHVTPEAFF
J gene: TRBJ2-5; V gene: TRBV6-1; CDR3 protein: CASSGPRGRETQYF
J gene: TRBJ1-1; V gene: TRBV18; CDR3 protein: CASSPSGLLNTEAFF
J gene: TRBJ2-7; V gene: TRBV30; CDR3 protein: CAWTRDTSYEQYF
J gene: TRBJ2-5; V gene: TRBV6-1; CDR3 protein: CASSEPGLQFFTQYF
J gene: TRBJ2-3; V gene: TRBV12-3/TRBV12-4; CDR3 protein: CASSDDTDTQYF
J gene: TRBJ1-1; V gene: TRBV6-2/TRBV6-3; CDR3 protein: CASSYSSGAGNTEAFF
J gene: TRBJ2-5; V gene: TRBV25-1; CDR3 protein: CASSELTQLYQETQYF
J gene: TRBJ2-5; V gene: TRBV4-1; CDR3 protein: CASSLGDRGFQETQYF
J gene: TRBJ1-2; V gene: TRBV12-3/TRBV12-4; CDR3 protein: CASGPTGKYYGYTF
J gene: TRBJ2-7; V gene: TRBV7-2; CDR3 protein: CASSKQRGTTSYEQYF
J gene: TRBJ2-3; V gene: TRBV4-1; CDR3 protein: CASSQPGRDRTDTQYF
J gene: TRBJ2-1; V gene: TRBV10-3; CDR3 protein: CATKASGNDEQFF
J gene: TRBJ2-3; V gene: TRBV4-3; CDR3 protein: CASSQDGVAGSSSTDTQYF
J gene: TRBJ2-7; V gene: TRBV20-1; CDR3 protein: CSARTSPSSYEQYF
J gene: TRBJ1-1; V gene: TRBV7-2; CDR3 protein: CASSLQYNTEAFF
J gene: TRBJ2-1; V gene: TRBV7-9; CDR3 protein: CASSRDRASDEQFF